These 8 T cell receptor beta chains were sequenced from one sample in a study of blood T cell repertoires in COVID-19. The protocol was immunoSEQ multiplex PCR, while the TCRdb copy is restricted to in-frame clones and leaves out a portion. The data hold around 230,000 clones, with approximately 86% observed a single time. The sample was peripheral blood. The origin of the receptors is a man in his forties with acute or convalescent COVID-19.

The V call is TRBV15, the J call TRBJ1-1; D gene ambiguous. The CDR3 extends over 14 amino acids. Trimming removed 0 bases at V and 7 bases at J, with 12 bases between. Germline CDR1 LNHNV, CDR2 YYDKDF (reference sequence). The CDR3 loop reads CATSRDWSRSEAFF. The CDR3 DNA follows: TGTGCCACCAGCAGAGATTGGAGTCGGAGTGAAGCTTTCTTT.

CDR3 nucleotides: TGTGCCAGCTCACCGATGGAGGGGTCCCAAGAGACCCAGTACTTC. It encodes CASSPMEGSQETQYF. V gene TRBV18 combines with J gene TRBJ2-5, with D possibly being TRBD2 (6 bases). The CDR3 sequence is 15 residues long. V lost 3 bases, J lost 1 base, and 12 bases lay in between. In germline, CDR1 is KGHSH, CDR2 LQKENI.

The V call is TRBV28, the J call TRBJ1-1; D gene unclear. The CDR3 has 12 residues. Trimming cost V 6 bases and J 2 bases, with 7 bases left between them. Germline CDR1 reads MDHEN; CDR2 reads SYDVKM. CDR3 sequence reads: CASSLPNTEAFF. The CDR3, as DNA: TGTGCCAGCAGCCTTCCCAACACTGAAGCTTTCTTT.

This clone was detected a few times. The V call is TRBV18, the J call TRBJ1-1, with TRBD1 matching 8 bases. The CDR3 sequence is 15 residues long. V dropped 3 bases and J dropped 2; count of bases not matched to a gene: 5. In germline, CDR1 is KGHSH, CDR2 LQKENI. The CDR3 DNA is TGTGCCAGCTCACCCCAGGGGGCGGGAAACACTGAAGCTTTCTTT. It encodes CASSPQGAGNTEAFF.

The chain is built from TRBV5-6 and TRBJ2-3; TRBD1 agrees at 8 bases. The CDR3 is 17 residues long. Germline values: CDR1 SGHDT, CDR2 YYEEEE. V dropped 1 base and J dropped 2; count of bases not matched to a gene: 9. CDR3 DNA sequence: TGTGCCAGCAGCTTGATCCGGACAGGGTACGACACAGATACGCAGTATTTT. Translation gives CASSLIRTGYDTDTQYF.

CDR3 residues: CASRGQPGHENFEAFF. CDR3 DNA sequence: TGCGCCAGCAGGGGGCAACCGGGACACGAGAATTTTGAAGCTTTCTTT. The chain employs TRBV5-1 and TRBJ1-1; a weak D match, TRBD1 (6 bases). The CDR3 has 16 amino acids. CDR1 is SGHRS, CDR2 YFSETQ, per germline. The germline V and J ends were trimmed by 5 bases and 7 bases, with 24 bases remaining between them. Drawing the rest from reference TRBV5-1 and TRBJ1-1, the complete variable domain is KAGVTQTPRYLIKTRGQQVTLSCSPISGHRSVSWYQQTPGQGLQFLFEYFSETQRNKGNFPGRFSGRQFSNSRSEMNVSTLELGDSALYLCASRGQPGHENFEAFFGQGTRLTVV.

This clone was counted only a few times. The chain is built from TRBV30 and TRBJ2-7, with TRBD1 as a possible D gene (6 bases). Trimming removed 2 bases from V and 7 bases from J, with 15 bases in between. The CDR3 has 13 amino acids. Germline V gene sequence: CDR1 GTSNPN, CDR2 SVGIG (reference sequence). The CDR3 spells CAWSPLGAREQYF. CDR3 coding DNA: TGTGCCTGGAGTCCCTTGGGGGCGCGAGAGCAGTACTTC.

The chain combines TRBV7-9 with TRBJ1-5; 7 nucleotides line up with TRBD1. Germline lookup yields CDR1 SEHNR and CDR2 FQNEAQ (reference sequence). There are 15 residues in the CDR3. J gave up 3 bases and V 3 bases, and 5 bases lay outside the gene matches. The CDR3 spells CASSLAGGTNQPQHF. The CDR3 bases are TGTGCCAGCAGCTTGGCAGGGGGTACCAATCAGCCCCAGCATTTT.